This T cell receptor beta chain emerged from a study of cytomegalovirus exposure and HLA in healthy donors (dated by TCRdb to about 2017). The study in broad terms: According to an earlier analysis of 587 of the donors, about 179 million T cells yielded roughly 110 million unique TCR beta sequences and 276 Gb of sequence data. An early release that covered fewer than 750 HLA-typed donors contained approximately 300 gigabases of sequencing data and about 84 million unique TCR sequences. The genetic ancestry cluster associated with self-reported Caucasian donors included 80% to 90% of the 300 to 450 genotyped donors. The study aimed to test whether signatures of past pathogen exposure could be identified by cataloging public T cell receptors. The study profiled the T cell repertoires of hundreds of subjects by immunosequencing and related them to cytomegalovirus serostatus. Along with the approximately 670-subject first cohort, a separate validation cohort of over a hundred different subjects was used. To predict cytomegalovirus infection status, the study combined high-throughput TCR immunosequencing, statistical association of individual TCRs with disease status, and machine learning. To study patterns of TCR occurrence, a later analysis re-analyzed previously published TCR beta repertoires from under 750 donors and added high-resolution HLA genotyping. The later analysis used no new phenotypic data to find candidate immune exposures, relying instead on TCR beta sequences and their occurrence across donors. To decide whether each TCR beta V gene segment behaved as functional or pseudogenic, an earlier analysis of some 600 of the donors relied on high-throughput TCR beta sequencing. Donor age, sex, ethnicity and CMV serostatus were compiled together with the repertoire data. A later genetic analysis used genome-wide SNP genotypes for 398 of the 666 donors, treating that subset as a discovery cohort. Every repertoire in the discovery cohort had been generated on one and the same sequencing platform. HLA typing covered class I and class II loci at four-digit resolution. Typing coverage differed by locus: A, B, C, DRB1 and DQB1 were typed in roughly 620-630 donors, DQA1 in approximately 520, DPA1 in some 610, and DPB1 in 400 to 480. Four or five DR-DQ haplotypes were treated as single units for association and clustering because of strong linkage in the cohort. Among 398 genotyped donors of the cohort, an average of about 240,000 unique TCR beta nucleotide sequences were sequenced per donor, around a sixth of them non-productive. The study at large found these results: In vitro tests confirmed that a few of the cytomegalovirus-associated TCR beta chains recognize cytomegalovirus antigens. In a later analysis, 16,951 TCR beta sequences were associated with specific HLA alleles at a false discovery rate of 0.05. In an earlier analysis of approximately 590 of the donors, most TCR beta V segments were observed in productive rearrangements about 87% or about 30% of the time, broadly matching IMGT annotations. Because counts were too low, roughly 18 rarely observed V segments, including chromosome 9 orphons, were left out of the earlier analysis of over 550 of the donors. The classifier was reported to diagnose cytomegalovirus status with high specificity and sensitivity in both the original and validation cohorts. A later analysis reported that several top co-occurrence clusters appeared linked to parvovirus B19, influenza, CMV and Epstein-Barr virus. The 87-base-pair reads could not distinguish some IMGT-functional V segments, including TRBV6-2 and TRBV6-3, so those segments were excluded. A later analysis found that TCR association rates varied across HLA loci, with DRB1 alleles showing the most associated TCRs and HLA-C alleles the fewest. The only immune exposure information available for the cohort was CMV serostatus. An association between a missense DCLRE1C variant and V-gene and J-gene trimming of TCR beta chains was found in a later genetic analysis and replicated in an independent cohort. Compared with equally common non-associated chains, HLA-associated TCR beta chains in a later analysis were more clonally expanded and had lower generation probabilities. Because HLA typing was missing for some donors at each locus, association tests included only the typed subset. While some public TCRs were present in many individuals, most TCR sequences turned up only very rarely across donors. Linkage disequilibrium might explain the correlated functional status among segregating V segments, but an unknown experimental factor could not be excluded. According to the authors, the approach could potentially be generalized to other disease states and immunological phenotypes. Sequencing depth was assumed to be roughly uniform across donors in the presence/absence analyses, though that assumption may not hold. A further reported finding was that TCR beta sequences accurately predicted the HLA-A and HLA-B alleles for most subjects in the first cohort. According to a later genetic analysis, donors in an Asian-associated ancestry cluster had fewer N-insertions in productive TCRs than the approximately 650-donor mean. A group of highly shared sequence variants was considered likely to be a technical artifact of the sequencing pipeline. The study listed around 160 TCR beta chains as associated with cytomegalovirus. When HLA alleles, especially DR and DQ, strongly co-occurred, attributing TCR associations to individual alleles was difficult. According to a later analysis, most CMV-associated TCR beta chains appeared to be HLA-restricted, and the HLA associations seemed to be driven largely by CMV exposure. The cohort was sequenced for TCR beta chains only, and without alpha or paired-chain data the features that could be detected were limited.

The germline V gene (reference sequence) gives CDR1 as SEHNR and CDR2 as FQNEAQ. Spanning cysteine to phenylalanine, the CDR3 consists of 16 amino acids. The only DNA kept is the CDR3, 48 bases in frame from the first base. Libraries came from the immunoSEQ multiplex PCR assay. For the multiplex PCR, a mixture combining 60 forward primers for TCR Vbeta segments and 13 reverse primers for TCR Jbeta segments was used. A multiplex PCR assay on genomic DNA amplified the CDR3 region of rearranged TCR beta genes. Amplified TCR beta libraries were sequenced as 87-base-pair reads on the Illumina HiSeq System. As for how the authors treated the data: In a later analysis, 70 million to 95 million unique TCR beta chains were counted across the roughly 610 repertoires, and roughly 11 million of these chains were shared by at least two donors. To remove PCR and sequencing errors, raw reads were error-corrected and collapsed into unique sequences using a nearest-neighbor algorithm that merged closely related sequences. CDR3 sequences were aligned to IMGT reference sequences to assign V, D and J gene segments. For a sequence to be retained, a match of at least six nucleotides to both a V gene segment and a J gene segment was required. A rearrangement counted as productive if the CDR3 had no stop codons and remained in frame with V and J, and every other rearrangement counted as non-productive. Following IMGT convention, CDR3 was defined as the stretch from the second conserved V-encoded cysteine to the conserved J-encoded phenylalanine. The earlier analysis of 450 to 750 of the donors excluded any sequence lacking an unambiguous match to a single V gene segment. In an earlier analysis of approximately 550 of the donors, V segments were called functional above 56.7% productive rearrangements and were called segregating when the between-donor standard deviation exceeded 5%. To diagnose cytomegalovirus status from the catalog of TCR beta chain sequences, a statistical classification framework was built. In a later analysis, TCR nucleotide sequences were compared against IMGT/GENE-DB human TR gene sequences so that V and J genes could be assigned. Using the TCRdist pipeline, a later analysis assigned CDR3 sequences along with most-parsimonious VDJ recombination scenarios. In a later analysis, each TCR beta chain was defined by its CDR3 amino acid sequence together with its V-gene family, and reads lacking a unique V-gene family were excluded. A later analysis removed nearly 600 highly shared, low-generation-probability nucleotide sequences to deal with suspected cross-contamination and a sequencing artifact. For each public chain, a later analysis derived a clonal expansion index from normalized ranks of inferred template counts within each repertoire. A later analysis computed generation probabilities with a VDJ recombination model fitted to out-of-frame rearrangements, and checked the results against IGoR. Hypergeometric tests were used in a later analysis to score TCR-TCR, TCR-HLA and TCR-CMV co-occurrence, with a repertoire-size bias correction applied to the TCR pairs. In a later analysis, false discovery rates were estimated by permuting HLA or CMV assignments 20 times. In a later analysis, co-occurring TCRs were grouped using DBSCAN, with TCRdist sequence similarity added in when clustering inside HLA-allele-positive subsets. For co-occurrence clustering, repertoires with fewer than 30,000 or more than 120,000 public chains were excluded, along with a handful of repertoires with anomalous nucleotide sharing. TCRdb limited this immuneACCESS table to in-frame rearrangements with V and J called. A share of clones is missing; checked studies link under half to unresolved V genes, and the rest is unexplained. V, J and clone size are taken as reported in that table, and D and trimming were inferred from the DNA itself. This sample has about 140,000 clones in its table, and over 60% of those were observed once. Around 1.2% of the sample belongs to the ten largest clones.

In the case of this clone: It lacks a known antigen. A junction boundary mismatches the germline segment, possibly from a read error.

In total, over 600 healthy bone marrow donors made up the cohort. At the time of sampling, all cohort members were nominally healthy, though unrecorded immune exposures were likely present. The donor tested CMV seropositive, placing the donor among the 289 seropositive members of the cohort. A peripheral blood sample was collected from each donor, and TCR beta sequencing was performed on peripheral blood mononuclear cells. The Qiagen DNeasy Blood Extraction Kit was used to extract genomic DNA from the blood cell samples. Sequenced material: PBMCs. The chain couples TRBV7-9 to TRBJ2-7; TRBD1 matches 8 bases in the middle. This receptor was taken from a male donor in good health and CMV-seropositive. The sequenced DNA is TGTTCCAGCAGCGAATCCCGACAGGGGAGGTCCTACGAGCAGTACTTC. Translation gives CSSSESRQGRSYEQYF.